Described below is a single T cell receptor (beta chain) sequence and its context. In its sample, this clonotype was seen many times. There is no known antigen for this receptor. No base quality values were provided; no much bigger clone lies one nucleotide off. The sample is drawn from a study of neurological immune-mediated disorders (dated by TCRdb to about 2019). For context, the study as a whole: Peripheral blood TCR-beta repertoires from HTLV-I-associated myelopathy (HAM/TSP) patients, multiple sclerosis patients and healthy controls were compared by UMI-based sequencing. The cohort comprised approximately 67 subjects: 15 or so HAM/TSP patients, around 35 multiple sclerosis patients and about 20 healthy controls. The 90 to 120 TCR-beta libraries covered PBMC samples along with longitudinal samples, technical triplicates, and paired sorted CD4+ and CD8+ T-cell subsets. General findings and caveats noted by the study authors: No identical CDR3 amino acid sequences were shared among expanded clones across subjects, suggesting private TCR-beta repertoires in all groups. TCR clonal expansion was highest in HAM/TSP patients and lowest in MS patients, with MS patients falling below even healthy controls.

The healthy controls were volunteers from a blood bank in Maryland, USA. Libraries from unsorted PBMCs were made from 2 million PBMCs kept in RNAlater at -80 degrees C until RNA extraction. Peripheral blood underwent Ficoll-Hypaque density gradient centrifugation to isolate PBMCs, which were then cryopreserved in liquid nitrogen. CDR3 length: 16 amino acids, cysteine to phenylalanine. Of all the DNA, just the CDR3 is kept, 48 bases in frame from base 1. The CDR1 and CDR2 encoded by the germline V gene (reference sequence) are DFQATT and SNEGSKA. Relative to germline, V is missing 4 bases and J is missing 5 bases, with 10 bases of the junction outside any gene match. To synthesize cDNA, template-switch 5'RACE was performed with a primer carrying a 10-nucleotide random unique molecular identifier so that each TCR transcript was tagged. Each sequencing run produced over 160 million TCR-beta sequences covering 15-18 subjects. Total RNA was extracted with the RNeasy kit. TCR-beta VDJ regions were amplified with primers for the TCR constant region and the 5'RACE anchor, using the KAPA Real-time Library Amplification kit. A first PCR added sample indexes and Illumina adaptors, and a second PCR then raised library yield. After purification with Ampure beads, the TCR product of roughly 650 bp was size-selected on a 2% E-gel SizeSelection system. Before pooling, library quality was assessed on a Bioanalyzer, concentration was determined with Qubit, and library quantification was performed with the Kapa Library Quantification kit. Paired-end 2 x 150 bp sequencing of the libraries was performed on an Illumina HiSeq 2500. To increase sequence diversity, roughly 25-31% phiX was spiked into each library pool. The original methods were these. The UMI-based MiGEC pipeline processed quality-filtered reads and removed over 80% of raw TCR sequences during error correction. VDJ genes were aligned to IMGT germline references, and each clonotype was defined by a unique CDR3 amino acid sequence together with V-J genes. VDJtools evaluated clonal expansion, Shannon diversity and CDR3 relatedness (CalcPairwiseDistances, ClusterSamples); CLCbio workbench built phylogenetic trees. Expanded clones were defined as having at least 8 unique UMIs, based on coefficient-of-variation modelling across technical triplicates. The raw public data were reprocessed by TCRdb itself: fastp quality trimming at Q25, MiXCR clonotype calling, in-frame beta chains only. Every entry covers one CDR3 protein and lists the most common genes and DNA from its rows. For this entry, the V and J calls and clone size follow TCRdb and not the study's own pipeline. The sample table lists around 40,000 distinct CDR3 sequences, 12% of them with a count of one. Around 1.3% of the sample is in the top ten clones.

The sequencing sample was made of PBMCs. This sequence uses TRBV20-1 and TRBJ1-6, and TRBD1 matches 8 of the central bases. This sequence was found in a female donor in good health. The sequence in DNA is TGCAGTGCTACTAGGGCCAGGGGGCTTGATAATTCACCCCTCCACTTT. It codes for CSATRARGLDNSPLHF.